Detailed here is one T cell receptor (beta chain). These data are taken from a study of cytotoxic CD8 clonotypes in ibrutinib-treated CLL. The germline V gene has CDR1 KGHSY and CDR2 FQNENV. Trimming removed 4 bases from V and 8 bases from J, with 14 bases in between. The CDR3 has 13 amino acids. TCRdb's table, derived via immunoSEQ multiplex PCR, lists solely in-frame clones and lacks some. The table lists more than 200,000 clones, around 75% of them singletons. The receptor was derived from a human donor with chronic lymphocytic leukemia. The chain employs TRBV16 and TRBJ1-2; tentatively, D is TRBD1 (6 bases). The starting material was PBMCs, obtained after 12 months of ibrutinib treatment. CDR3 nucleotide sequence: TGTGCCAGCAGCCGGGACATATCCGACGGCTACACCTTC. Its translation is CASSRDISDGYTF.